This TCR beta chain is from a study of type 1 and type 2 diabetes patients. The overall study: Samples came from type 1 diabetic, type 2 diabetic or nondiabetic people, recruited in China. Magnetic bead positive selection isolated CD4+ or CD8+ T cells from PBMCs.

About 9.7 milliliters of peripheral blood were collected from each participant. Genomic DNA was the PCR template. A primer set of 30 forward and 13 reverse primers amplified the CDR3. TCRdb used MiXCR to reprocess the multiplex PCR reads, holding one entry per CDR3 protein. The sample records some 250,000 distinct CDR3 sequences, roughly 50% being singletons. The origin of this receptor is a man aged 18 to 29 with type 2 diabetes. The specimen sequenced was peripheral blood mononuclear cells (PBMCs).

The CDR3 region has the DNA TGTGCCAGCAGCTTAGCTGTATCTGCGCGCCCCTTCCGAGGGACAGGGATAAACGAGCAGTACTTC. Translated: CASSLAVSARPFRGTGINEQYF. The V and J genes are TRBV7-8 and TRBJ2-7; TRBD1 aligns across 9 bases. Germline V gene sequence: CDR1 SGHVS, CDR2 FQNEAQ. The CDR3 extends over 22 amino acids. The J segment lost 5 bases and the V segment lost 0 bases, leaving 26 bases of the junction unmatched.